One T cell receptor (beta chain) is described in this entry. What it binds is unknown. Inclusion required at least two post-ART and at least one pre-ART PBMC samples. The data were taken from a study of long-term antiretroviral therapy in people with HIV. Study results and caveats: Blood was collected between 2004 and 2017, possibly under older ART regimens.

V lost 0 bases and J lost 5, with 6 bases in between. The CDR3 extends over 12 amino acids. From germline, CDR1 is SGHDT and CDR2 YYEEEE. Survey-level immunoSEQ v3.0 assays were run. Assay used: immunoSEQ multiplex PCR; TCRdb lists only in-frame clones, some missing. The data hold approximately 10,000 clones, with about 86% observed a single time. V gene TRBV5-6 combines with J gene TRBJ2-7; no reliable D call. The material was unsorted PBMCs, obtained roughly 7 years after starting antiretroviral therapy. The source of this sequence is a man between 50 and 59 years old with HIV. The CDR3 DNA is TGTGCCAGCAGCTTGGGAATTAACGAGCAGTACTTC. Its protein product is CASSLGINEQYF. Looking up the rest from reference TRBV5-6 and TRBJ2-7 gives the full variable domain: DAGVTQSPTHLIKTRGQQVTLRCSPKSGHDTVSWYQQALGQGPQFIFQYYEEEERQRGNFPDRFSGHQFPNYSSELNVNALLLGDSALYLCASSLGINEQYFGPGTRLTVT.